This T cell receptor beta chain originates from a study of CD8 T cells in Susac syndrome. Study in general: When their blood was taken, the Susac syndrome patients had either not yet had any therapy, were taking corticosteroids, or were taking intravenous immunoglobulin alone.

Germline CDR1 is MNHEY and CDR2 is SMNVEV (reference sequence). The CDR3 runs 14 residues. V was clipped by 8 bases and J by 5 bases, with 15 bases between them. The CD8+ and CD4+ T cells were isolated magnetically using a negative isolation approach, whereas the TEMRA cells were enriched by FACS. Reverse transcription of about 0.5 to 1 ug RNA used random hexamers. By means of immunoSEQ multiplex PCR, TCR beta CDR3 spanning 54 Vbeta and 13 Jbeta underwent amplification. Each CDR3 protein is one row after TCRdb ran MiXCR on the immunoSEQ multiplex PCR reads. The sample consists of about 200,000 distinct CDR3 sequences, about 91% of them appearing once. Worth noting for this clonotype: The antigen is unknown.

Broader study findings: In Susac patients, clonal expansion was not detected in CD4+ cells.

The chain links TRBV27 to TRBJ2-2; D is possibly TRBD2 (5 bases). The sequence derives from a human donor with Susac syndrome. Sequencing was performed on CD4+ T cells from PBMCs. The CDR3 loop reads CASGSIGRTGELFF. CDR3 nucleotide sequence: TGTGCCAGCGGTAGTATAGGGAGAACCGGGGAGCTGTTTTTT.